Following are 10 T cell receptor beta chains from one sample sequenced in a study of blood T cell repertoires in COVID-19. TCRdb's table, derived via immunoSEQ multiplex PCR, lists solely in-frame clones and lacks some. The sample includes around 300,000 clones, around 87% of them seen just once. What was sequenced was peripheral blood. These receptors all come from a woman in her 30s who had recovered from COVID-19.

V gene TRBV6-5 combines with J gene TRBJ1-1; D is ambiguous. In germline, CDR1 is MNHEY, CDR2 SVGAGI. Trimming left V 5 bases short and J 0 bases short, with 4 bases between. The CDR3 has 12 residues. CDR3 nucleotide sequence: TGTGCCAGCAGTACTTTGAACACTGAAGCTTTCTTT. Translated: CASSTLNTEAFF.

The chain is built from TRBV4-3 and TRBJ1-6; 8 nucleotides line up with TRBD1. Germline V lookup: CDR1 LGHNA, CDR2 YSLEER. Losses at the gene ends were 0 bases for V and 9 bases for J; bases not matched to a gene: 10. This CDR3 is built from 17 residues. CDR3 amino acids: CASSQDFTGGYGSPLHF. The CDR3 DNA sequence: TGCGCCAGCAGCCAAGATTTCACAGGGGGGTACGGTTCACCCCTCCACTTT.

This clone occurred a few times. The V call is TRBV6-6, the J call TRBJ2-7; D is perhaps TRBD1 (6 bases). V gave up 8 bases and J gave up 5 bases, with 7 bases separating them. The CDR3 runs to 10 residues. The germline V gene has CDR1 MNHNY and CDR2 SVGAGI (reference sequence). The CDR3 region is CASRQDEQYF. CDR3 in DNA: TGTGCCAGCCGACAGGACGAGCAGTACTTC.

The genes are TRBV27 and TRBJ2-5; D remains ambiguous. The CDR3 is 13 amino acids. The germline V gene has CDR1 MNHEY and CDR2 SMNVEV (reference sequence). Trimming stripped 1 base from V and 3 bases from J, with 6 bases between. This chain's CDR3 is CASSLYRKETQYF. The DNA for the CDR3 is TGTGCCAGCAGTTTATACAGAAAAGAGACCCAGTACTTC.

V and J are TRBV9 and TRBJ2-2; TRBD1 is a possible D gene (5 bases). V lost 4 bases, J lost 2 bases, and 9 bases lay in between. Germline CDR1 and CDR2: SGDLS and YYNGEE. The CDR3 runs 14 residues. The chain's CDR3 is CASSPQGNTGELFF. The CDR3 bases are TGTGCCAGCAGCCCTCAGGGAAACACCGGGGAGCTGTTTTTT.

In nucleotides, the CDR3 is TGTGCCAGCAGTTTATCGATAGGACTAGCGTTAAATGATGAGCAGTTCTTC. It translates to CASSLSIGLALNDEQFF. V gene TRBV27 combines with J gene TRBJ2-1; 9 bases agree with TRBD2. V trimming: 0 bases; J trimming: 8 bases; junction bases outside the gene matches: 11. CDR1 is MNHEY and CDR2 is SMNVEV in the germline V gene (reference sequence). This CDR3 spans 17 amino acids.

This chain joins TRBV5-1 and TRBJ1-1; D not resolved. The germline V gene encodes CDR1 SGHRS and CDR2 YFSETQ. The CDR3 is 11 residues long. Trimming pared 4 bases from V and 10 bases from J, leaving 11 bases between. CDR3 in amino acids: CASSLTGLAFF. CDR3 bases: TGCGCCAGCAGCCTCACGGGTCTAGCTTTCTTT.

This clone has only a few counts. CDR3 amino acids: CASSLAGTYEQYF. DNA of the CDR3: TGCGCCAGCAGCTTGGCAGGGACCTACGAGCAGTACTTC. This chain links TRBV5-1 with TRBJ2-7; weak D call: TRBD1 (5 bases). V dropped 0 bases and J dropped 2 bases, with 6 bases sitting between them. The length of the CDR3 is 13 residues. CDR1 and CDR2 from the germline V gene are SGHRS and YFSETQ.

The rearrangement links TRBV7-2 to TRBJ2-1, with D possibly matching TRBD1 (7 bases). V was clipped by 5 bases and J by 4 bases, with 18 bases between them. Germline CDR1 and CDR2: SGHTA and FQGNSA. The CDR3 length is 16 residues. CDR3 loop: CASSPRTGGAYNEQFF. The CDR3 DNA reads TGTGCCAGCAGCCCCCGGACAGGAGGGGCTTACAATGAGCAGTTCTTC.

This sequence joins TRBV3-1 (or the pseudogene TRBV3-2) and TRBJ2-1; possibly TRBD1 for D (5 bases). CDR1 LGHDT and CDR2 YNNKEL come from the germline V gene (reference sequence). The length of the CDR3 is 15 residues. The V and J ends lost 1 base and 1 base respectively, with 8 bases between them. CDR3 in amino acids: CASSQGRESYNEQFF. The CDR3 DNA sequence: TGTGCCAGCAGCCAAGGCAGGGAATCCTACAATGAGCAGTTCTTC.